This T cell receptor beta chain comes out of a study of blood T cell repertoires in COVID-19. In the original workflow: By means of reference gene primer amplification, nucleated cell counts were estimated. Repertoires were generated with immunoSEQ multiplex PCR, while TCRdb's copy carries only in-frame clones and drops some. V and J calls and clone size come straight from that table; D and trimming were deduced from the DNA. In the table there are roughly 500,000 clones, more than 75% of which are singletons. The study drew participants aged about 18 to 89 years from approximately 23 US areas. Cohorts were determined from participant-reported clinical history. Recovery among Cohort 3 donors was established by two negative PCRs, clearance, or symptom resolution. Trimming shortened V by 4 bases and J by 8 bases, and 9 bases separated the two germline ends. This CDR3 contains 12 residues. Per the germline V gene, CDR1 is LGHNA and CDR2 is YSLEER.

Material: PBMCs or T cells enriched from blood (not recorded which). This sequence originates from a woman in her thirties or forties who had recovered from COVID-19. V and J are TRBV4-3 and TRBJ2-1; D not resolved. The CDR3 here is CASSPSSDEQFF. The CDR3 bases are TGCGCCAGCAGCCCATCCAGCGATGAGCAGTTCTTC.